This record looks at one TCR beta chain sequence and its context. The data belong to a study of cytomegalovirus exposure and HLA in healthy donors. This CDR3 is built from 10 residues. V lost 8 bases and J 5 bases, leaving 3 bases between the germline ends. Germline V lookup: CDR1 SEHNR, CDR2 FQNEAQ (reference sequence). This PCR relied on a set of 60 Vbeta primers and 13 Jbeta primers. Method: immunoSEQ multiplex PCR; TCRdb's copy keeps in-frame clones and lacks some. The sample data list more than 55,000 clones. The sequencing input was PBMCs. This chain connects TRBV7-9 to TRBJ2-2; no clear D gene. This sequence originates from a woman aged 40 to 50 in good health and CMV-seropositive. The CDR3 sequence is CASSTGELFF. The CDR3 DNA sequence: TGTGCCAGCTCAACCGGGGAGCTGTTTTTT. Based on the CDR3 plus reference TRBV7-9 and TRBJ2-2, the full variable domain is DTGVSQNPRHKITKRGQNVTFRCDPISEHNRLYWYRQTLGQGPEFLTYFQNEAQLEKSRLLSDRFSAERPKGSFSTLEIQRTEQGDSAMYLCASSTGELFFGEGSRLTVL.